The rows below give T cell receptor beta chains drawn from one sample of a study of blood T cell repertoires in COVID-19. TCRdb keeps only in-frame clones here, not all; method: immunoSEQ multiplex PCR. Here the sample spans fewer than 150,000 clones, roughly 83% being singletons. Sequenced: peripheral blood. These receptors originate from a woman between 50 and 59 years old with acute or convalescent COVID-19. Both conserved end residues are part of each CDR3.

J gene: TRBJ2-5; V gene: TRBV6-5; CDR3 protein: CASRKPKETQYF
J gene: TRBJ1-5; V gene: TRBV10-3; CDR3 protein: CAITLVQGNHYQPQHF
J gene: TRBJ2-7; V gene: TRBV5-1; CDR3 protein: CASSPGQGGYEQYF
J gene: TRBJ1-2; V gene: TRBV18; CDR3 protein: CASSPNAVDDINYGYTF
J gene: TRBJ2-2; V gene: TRBV3-1/TRBV3-2; CDR3 protein: CASSQYYSGELFF
J gene: TRBJ2-7; V gene: TRBV19; CDR3 protein: CASRRGTGDSYEQYF
J gene: TRBJ2-7; V gene: TRBV4-2; CDR3 protein: CASSQGDGGAYEQYF
J gene: TRBJ1-1; V gene: TRBV19; CDR3 protein: CASSTTGIGTEAFF
J gene: TRBJ2-2; V gene: TRBV6-6; CDR3 protein: CASSYSADTGELFF
J gene: TRBJ1-5; V gene: TRBV19; CDR3 protein: CARPGGQGGQPQHF
J gene: TRBJ1-6; V gene: TRBV30; CDR3 protein: CAWSGRGTGLNSPLHF
J gene: TRBJ2-2; V gene: TRBV7-3; CDR3 protein: CASSLMAVTGELFF
J gene: TRBJ2-3; V gene: TRBV5-4; CDR3 protein: CASSPDPIDSDRGTDTQYF
J gene: TRBJ1-2; V gene: TRBV7-9; CDR3 protein: CASSFVQATLYGYTF
J gene: TRBJ1-3; V gene: TRBV7-9; CDR3 protein: CASSSDRTSGNTIYF
J gene: TRBJ2-2; V gene: TRBV4-2; CDR3 protein: CASSQTSSSGAAGELFF
J gene: TRBJ1-2; V gene: TRBV28; CDR3 protein: CASSDTANYGYTF
J gene: TRBJ2-1; V gene: TRBV3-1/TRBV3-2; CDR3 protein: CASSQSRDRVLHEQFF
J gene: TRBJ1-2; V gene: TRBV25-1; CDR3 protein: CASSIQGNYGYTF
J gene: TRBJ1-4; V gene: TRBV5-4; CDR3 protein: CASSQTPGQGGEKLFF
J gene: TRBJ1-5; V gene: TRBV12-5; CDR3 protein: CASGLQPQHF
J gene: TRBJ2-7; V gene: TRBV5-1; CDR3 protein: CASSLVLAGGEYEQYF
J gene: TRBJ2-7; V gene: TRBV5-1; CDR3 protein: CASSLVERGAYEQYF
J gene: TRBJ2-3; V gene: TRBV19; CDR3 protein: CASRNGGAGDTQYF
J gene: TRBJ1-2; V gene: TRBV5-1; CDR3 protein: CASSTGTFNLFGYTF
J gene: TRBJ2-3; V gene: TRBV7-3; CDR3 protein: CASSLRTSGGTSTDTQYF
J gene: TRBJ2-3; V gene: TRBV5-1; CDR3 protein: CASSSGTGAYTDTQYF
J gene: TRBJ1-5; V gene: TRBV7-2; CDR3 protein: CASSLVGQVNQPQHF
J gene: TRBJ1-5; V gene: TRBV5-1; CDR3 protein: CASSFAFVTYIIPGNQPQHF
J gene: TRBJ2-6; V gene: TRBV12-5; CDR3 protein: CASGLVRSDFLSGANVLTF
J gene: TRBJ2-7; V gene: TRBV3-1/TRBV3-2; CDR3 protein: CASSQRGQGGGYEQYF
J gene: TRBJ1-2; V gene: TRBV7-2; CDR3 protein: CASSESGQGAYGYTF
J gene: TRBJ1-5; V gene: TRBV30; CDR3 protein: CAWSAQTGTHNRRGNQPQHF
J gene: TRBJ2-7; V gene: TRBV10-1; CDR3 protein: CASYASNPRYEQYF
J gene: TRBJ2-7; V gene: TRBV5-4; CDR3 protein: CASSYSGGRDEQYF
J gene: TRBJ2-2; V gene: TRBV11-2; CDR3 protein: CASSLGQRAGELFF
J gene: TRBJ1-1; V gene: TRBV18; CDR3 protein: CASSPDQTGLNTEAFF
J gene: TRBJ1-4; V gene: TRBV6-5; CDR3 protein: CASSYGGAGGFEKLFF
J gene: TRBJ1-1; V gene: TRBV5-1; CDR3 protein: CASSVLQGNTEAFF
J gene: TRBJ2-7; V gene: TRBV9; CDR3 protein: CASSVGVGGGSYEQYF
J gene: TRBJ2-1; V gene: TRBV9; CDR3 protein: CASSVSGASYNEQFF
J gene: TRBJ1-1; V gene: TRBV30; CDR3 protein: CAWSDTGYTEAFF
J gene: TRBJ2-7; V gene: TRBV5-5; CDR3 protein: CASSLGGFAYEQYF
J gene: TRBJ1-1; V gene: TRBV14; CDR3 protein: CASSLSGQPNTEAFF
J gene: TRBJ2-1; V gene: TRBV5-4; CDR3 protein: CASSPGDRGNEQFF
J gene: TRBJ2-1; V gene: TRBV4-1; CDR3 protein: CASSQVGAGGLYNEQFF
J gene: TRBJ2-2; V gene: TRBV4-1; CDR3 protein: CASSQREGARNTGELFF
J gene: TRBJ1-5; V gene: TRBV6-1; CDR3 protein: CASSDFHSNQPQHF
J gene: TRBJ1-3; V gene: TRBV30; CDR3 protein: CAWSPGQGNTIYF
J gene: TRBJ2-3; V gene: TRBV7-9; CDR3 protein: CASSLRTARDTQYF